This T cell receptor beta chain originates from a study of PD-1 blockade in mismatch repair-deficient tumors. Study-wide results and caveats: After pembrolizumab, tumor-resident clones rose rapidly, then generally contracted before radiologic responses.

Clones were read by immunoSEQ multiplex PCR, and TCRdb kept only the in-frame ones, dropping some. The table records about 34,000 clones, approximately 80% of them present only once. Concerning this clone itself: Its antigen remains unidentified.

V gave up 1 base and J gave up 2 bases, with 11 bases separating them. Per the germline V gene, CDR1 is SEHNR and CDR2 is FQNEAQ (reference sequence). The CDR3 is made up of 15 amino acids. This rearrangement joins TRBV7-9 to TRBJ1-2; D uncertain. This clonotype was sampled from an adult with mismatch repair-deficient cancer. The input for sequencing was PBMCs, taken less than 7 weeks after starting pembrolizumab. The CDR3 region has the DNA TGTGCCAGCAGCTTAGTTCGAGGGAAGAACTATGGCTACACCTTC. This sequence encodes CASSLVRGKNYGYTF.